This T cell receptor (beta chain) was captured by sequencing in a study of T cell repertoires in cytomegalovirus infection. TCRdb re-derived calls from the reads in MiXCR, one entry per CDR3 protein. This table has 150,000 to 200,000 distinct CDR3 sequences, approximately 19% appearing once. There are many counts of this clonotype. Sequencing input: PBMCs. The TCR sequence derives from a human donor in good health (CMV status not recorded). Some clones in this sample may be carry-over from other donors' samples.

For the CDR3, the DNA is TGTGCCAGCAGCTTAACAGATCAAGCTTTCTTT. This encodes CASSLTDQAFF. The rearrangement links TRBV7-6 to TRBJ1-1, with D unclear. The CDR3 extends over 11 amino acids. The ends were cut back, 2 bases at V and 9 bases at J, with 7 bases in the middle. Germline CDR1 and CDR2: SGHVS and FNYEAQ.